The 8 T cell receptor beta chains in this list originate from one sample, sequenced in a study of blood T cell repertoires in COVID-19. Only in-frame clones appear in the TCRdb table, and some are missing; sequencing was by immunoSEQ multiplex PCR. The data show more than 150,000 clones, with 90% to 95% seen just once and around 0.8% held by the top ten. Input material: peripheral blood. Receptor source: a man aged 25 to 40 with COVID-19, enrolled during active disease.

The gene calls are TRBV9 and TRBJ2-1; D is perhaps TRBD1 (5 bases). Deletions cut 0 bases from V and 0 bases from J, with 19 bases between. Germline lookup yields CDR1 SGDLS and CDR2 YYNGEE. The CDR3 loop spans 19 amino acids. The CDR3 loop reads CASSVGSLQTDPSYNEQFF. DNA of the CDR3: TGTGCCAGCAGCGTAGGATCCCTCCAGACAGATCCCTCCTACAATGAGCAGTTCTTC. The variable domain in full, with the rest retrieved from reference TRBV9 and TRBJ2-1, is DSGVTQTPKHLITATGQRVTLRCSPRSGDLSVYWYQQSLDQGLQFLIQYYNGEERAKGNILERFSAQQFPDLHSELNLSSLELGDSALYFCASSVGSLQTDPSYNEQFFGPGTRLTVL.

The count of this clone is one. The chain uses TRBV20-1 and TRBJ2-1, with TRBD1 matching 9 bases. CDR1 DFQATT and CDR2 SNEGSKA come from the germline V gene (reference sequence). This CDR3 has 15 residues. Trimming took 6 bases from V and 12 from J; bases not matched to a gene: 18. CDR3 DNA sequence: TGCAGTGCCAGTACGAACCGGGACAGGGCCCCGGGGCAGTTCTTC. Amino acids: CSASTNRDRAPGQFF.

The chain employs TRBV15 and TRBJ2-1, with D possibly TRBD1 on 6 matching bases. There are 16 residues in the CDR3. Germline-derived CDR1 and CDR2 are LNHNV and YYDKDF (reference sequence). Trimming shortened V by 8 bases and J by 2 bases, and 19 bases separated the two germline ends. The CDR3 DNA reads TGTGCCACCGTCCCTGCCTGGGACAACCCCTACAATGAGCAGTTCTTC. This gives the protein CATVPAWDNPYNEQFF.

The genes are TRBV5-5 and TRBJ2-7; the match to TRBD1 covers 8 bases. Germline V CDR1 and CDR2: SGHKS, YYEKEE (reference sequence). CDR3 length: 15 amino acids. V gave up 4 bases and J gave up 5 bases; unmatched junction bases: 11. The CDR3 coding sequence is TGTGCCAGCAGCGCCAGGGGGCGGGGTGCGGACGAGCAGTACTTC. This encodes CASSARGRGADEQYF.

The chain carries TRBV19 and TRBJ2-5, with 9 nucleotides matching TRBD1. Germline trimming cut 3 bases from V and 3 bases from J; bases unmatched to any gene: 2. This CDR3 contains 14 residues. CDR1 is LNHDA and CDR2 is SQIVND in the germline V gene (reference sequence). The CDR3 DNA reads as TGTGCCAGTAGTATCTGGGACAGGGAAGAGACCCAGTACTTC. Translating it yields CASSIWDREETQYF.

The DNA for the CDR3 is TGTGCCAGCAGTTTAGGAGTCACCTATGGCTACACCTTC. Its protein product is CASSLGVTYGYTF. J is TRBJ1-2 and V is TRBV25-1; D not resolved. The CDR3 loop spans 13 amino acids. The V and J ends lost 5 bases and 4 bases respectively, with 11 bases between them. The germline V gene has CDR1 MGHDK and CDR2 SYGVNS.

J is TRBJ1-6 and V is TRBV4-1, with D uncertain. Germline V gene lookup returns CDR1 MGHRA and CDR2 YSYEKL. The CDR3 runs 18 residues. With 3 bases removed from V and 0 bases from J, the gap between germline ends came to 15 bases. The CDR3 DNA reads as TGCGCCAGCAGCCAGAGGGATATGGGGTTCTCCTATAATTCACCCCTCCACTTT. Amino acid sequence: CASSQRDMGFSYNSPLHF.

This clone was seen a single time. J is TRBJ2-5 and V is TRBV18; 7 nucleotides match TRBD1. This CDR3 has 13 residues. The junction had 3 bases not matched to a gene; V was cut back by 5 bases and J by 3 bases. The V gene's germline CDR1 is KGHSH and CDR2 LQKENI. CDR3 sequence reads: CASSSTGEETQYF. CDR3 in DNA: TGTGCCAGCTCATCCACAGGGGAAGAGACCCAGTACTTC.